This T cell receptor (beta chain) originates from a study of regulatory T cells in long-lasting Graves disease. At least ten counts were recorded for this clonotype. Time point here: newly diagnosed GD, antithyroid drugs for less than 3 months. TCR sequences were obtained from RNA taken from PBMCs. Graves' disease diagnosis relied on American Thyroid Association guidelines. In building TCR beta libraries, iRepertoire HTBI primers were used together with Arm-PCR of CDR3 regions. A single record per CDR3 protein comes from TCRdb applying MiXCR to the multiplex PCR reads. The repertoire holds about 460,000 distinct CDR3 sequences, with approximately 15% as singletons. The CDR3 sequence is 14 residues long. Germline V gene sequence: CDR1 SEHNR, CDR2 FQNEAQ (reference sequence). With V trimmed by 3 bases and J by 5 bases, 4 bases remained unmatched. In addition, the sample was reused for a study of T cells in Graves' hyperthyroidism and ophthalmopathy. In that study: Ophthalmopathy cases were set apart from stable hyperthyroidism by a 13 V-J model.

The sample was peripheral blood mononuclear cells (PBMCs), taken at new diagnosis, from a patient treated with antithyroid drugs. This chain connects TRBV7-9 to TRBJ2-1; 7 bases map to TRBD2. The sequence derives from a woman in her 50s with Graves disease. CDR3 coding DNA: TGTGCCAGCAGCTTCCGGGACTACAACAATGAGCAGTTCTTC. Translation: CASSFRDYNNEQFF.